What follows is one TCR beta chain and its context. In addition to blood RNA drawn from unsorted whole blood, germline DNA was extracted. Per the germline V gene, CDR1 is MGHRA and CDR2 is YSYEKL. This CDR3 region has 16 residues. These data are taken from a study of tumor-infiltrating lymphocytes in primary liver carcinoma. Priming with a constant-region primer yielded TCR beta cDNA from about 450 ng total RNA. Amplification in three nested multiplex PCR rounds with slightly modified ARM-PCR gave rise to TCR beta libraries. Use of TRBV1-TRBV30 forward primers with a C-beta reverse primer characterized the first two PCR rounds, which lasted around 9 cycles each. TCRdb reanalysed the multiplex PCR reads using MiXCR and keeps one entry per CDR3 protein. The data show approximately 210,000 distinct CDR3 sequences, less than 65% seen once.

The clonotype was recovered from a woman aged 55-69 years with primary liver carcinoma and hepatitis B virus infection. This rearrangement joins TRBV4-1 to TRBJ2-3, with unresolved D. Material: peripheral blood. In DNA form, the CDR3 reads TGCGACACCATGAAGAGCGTTCAAGACCCGGGAGATACGCAGTATTTT. Residues: CDTMKSVQDPGDTQYF.